The clone carrying this TCR beta chain was seen a single time. What it recognizes is unknown. TCRdb keeps only in-frame clones here, not all; method: immunoSEQ multiplex PCR. Of about 78,000 clones in the sample, around 96% were seen once. The CDR3 sequence is 12 residues long. Per germline, CDR1 MNHEY and CDR2 SMNVEV (reference sequence). V lost 5 bases, J lost 5 bases, and 8 bases lay in between. These data belong to a study of cytomegalovirus exposure and HLA in healthy donors. Study-wide results and limits: The finding came from a later analysis; first-cohort TCR clusters tended to co-occur in the 130 or so validation repertoires.

The chain recombines TRBV27 with TRBJ2-3; D is ambiguous. The specimen sequenced was PBMCs. The TCR was taken from a man aged 18 to 30 in good health and CMV-seropositive. CDR3: CASSPAGDTQYF. For the CDR3, the DNA is TGTGCCAGCAGTCCCGCCGGAGATACGCAGTATTTT.